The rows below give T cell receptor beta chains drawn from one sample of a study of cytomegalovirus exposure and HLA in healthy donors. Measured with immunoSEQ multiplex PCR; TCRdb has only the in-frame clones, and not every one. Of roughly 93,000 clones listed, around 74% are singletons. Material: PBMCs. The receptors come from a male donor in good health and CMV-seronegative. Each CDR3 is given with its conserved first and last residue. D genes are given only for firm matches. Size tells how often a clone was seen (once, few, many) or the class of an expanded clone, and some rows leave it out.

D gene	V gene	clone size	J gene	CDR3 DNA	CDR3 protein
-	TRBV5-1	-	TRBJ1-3	TGCGCCAGCAGCTTGGATCCACGGAGCTCTGGAAACACCATATATTTT	CASSLDPRSSGNTIYF
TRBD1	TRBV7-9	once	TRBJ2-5	TGTGCCAGCAGTTTGGACAGGGAACGGCAAGAGACCCAGTACTTC	CASSLDRERQETQYF
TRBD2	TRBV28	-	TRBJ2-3	TGTGCCAGCAGTTTTGGTGTGCGGGAGGGCCGTTTCGGGAATACGCAGTATTTT	CASSFGVREGRFGNTQYF
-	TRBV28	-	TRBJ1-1	TGTGCCAGCAGATGGGGGCCGCGGTACACTGAAGCTTTCTTT	CASRWGPRYTEAFF
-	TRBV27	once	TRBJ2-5	TGTGCCAGCAGACAGGCTATACAAGAGACCCAGTACTTC	CASRQAIQETQYF
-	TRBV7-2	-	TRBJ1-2	TGTGCCAGCAGCCCCACCGGGTCCTCAAGATATGGCTACACCTTC	CASSPTGSSRYGYTF
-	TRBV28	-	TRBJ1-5	TGTGCCAGCAGTACCACGCTACAGGGCGGTGGCAATCAGCCCCAGCATTTT	CASSTTLQGGGNQPQHF
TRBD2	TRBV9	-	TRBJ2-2	TGTGCCAGCAGCGCCACTAGCGGATCGAACACCGGGGAGCTGTTTTTT	CASSATSGSNTGELFF
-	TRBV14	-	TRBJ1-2	TGTGCCAGCAGCCAAACGGACAGCTATGGCTACACCTTC	CASSQTDSYGYTF
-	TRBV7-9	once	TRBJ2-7	TGTGCCAGCAGCAAACAAACCCTCGGACAGATCTCCTACGAGCAGTACTTC	CASSKQTLGQISYEQYF
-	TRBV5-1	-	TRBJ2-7	TGCGCCAGCAGCTTGGAAGGGGGGGGTTCCTACTACGAGCAGTACTTC	CASSLEGGGSYYEQYF